The rows below give T cell receptor beta chains drawn from one sample of a study of technical replicates of blood from a few donors. The table came from immunoSEQ multiplex PCR; TCRdb's copy has only in-frame clones and leaves some out. The sample has about 74,000 clones, nearly 97% seen once. Source material: T cells isolated from PBMCs. The receptors were gathered from a human donor in good health. Each CDR3 is given with its conserved first and last residue. D genes are given only for firm matches. Size is stated for part of the rows, as once, few or many counts, or as a class when the clone is expanded.

clone size: -; V gene: TRBV7-9; D gene: -; J gene: TRBJ2-1; CDR3 protein: CASSLVGEFNEQFF; CDR3 DNA: TGTGCCAGCAGCTTAGTTGGAGAATTCAATGAGCAGTTCTTC
clone size: -; V gene: TRBV6-5; D gene: TRBD1; J gene: TRBJ1-1; CDR3 protein: CASSSWTGNEAFF; CDR3 DNA: TGTGCCAGCAGTTCCTGGACAGGGAATGAAGCTTTCTTT
clone size: once; V gene: TRBV6-6; D gene: TRBD2; J gene: TRBJ2-3; CDR3 protein: CASRASGRVDTQYF; CDR3 DNA: TGTGCCAGCAGGGCTAGCGGGAGAGTAGATACGCAGTATTTT
clone size: -; V gene: TRBV6-5; D gene: -; J gene: TRBJ1-1; CDR3 protein: CASSYSPFAGTEAFF; CDR3 DNA: TGTGCCAGCAGTTACTCCCCATTCGCGGGGACTGAAGCTTTCTTT
clone size: -; V gene: TRBV27; D gene: TRBD1; J gene: TRBJ1-1; CDR3 protein: CASSLVGTGRTEAFF; CDR3 DNA: TGTGCCAGCAGTCTAGTAGGGACAGGGAGGACTGAAGCTTTCTTT
clone size: -; V gene: TRBV28; D gene: TRBD1; J gene: TRBJ1-2; CDR3 protein: CASSTGGVYYGYTF; CDR3 DNA: TGTGCCAGCAGCACAGGGGGCGTGTATTATGGCTACACCTTC
clone size: -; V gene: TRBV28; D gene: TRBD1; J gene: TRBJ2-6; CDR3 protein: CASSSQGAGANVLTF; CDR3 DNA: TGTGCCAGCAGTTCTCAGGGGGCTGGGGCCAACGTCCTGACTTTC
clone size: -; V gene: TRBV4-1; D gene: TRBD1; J gene: TRBJ1-4; CDR3 protein: CASSLGQGNEKLFF; CDR3 DNA: TGCGCCAGCAGCCTAGGACAGGGGAATGAAAAACTGTTTTTT
clone size: -; V gene: TRBV28; D gene: -; J gene: TRBJ2-7; CDR3 protein: CASSFLDSSYEQYF; CDR3 DNA: TGTGCCAGCAGTTTCCTAGACTCCTCCTACGAGCAGTACTTC
clone size: -; V gene: TRBV5-1; D gene: -; J gene: TRBJ2-2; CDR3 protein: CASSLDTEIGELFF; CDR3 DNA: TGCGCCAGCAGCTTGGACACGGAGATTGGGGAGCTGTTTTTT
clone size: -; V gene: TRBV5-1; D gene: TRBD1; J gene: TRBJ2-3; CDR3 protein: CASSLRVRQGTDTQYF; CDR3 DNA: TGCGCCAGCAGCTTGAGGGTTAGACAGGGAACAGATACGCAGTATTTT
clone size: -; V gene: TRBV6-1; D gene: TRBD1; J gene: TRBJ1-5; CDR3 protein: CASRELTGGVQPQHF; CDR3 DNA: TGTGCCAGCAGAGAACTAACAGGGGGCGTCCAGCCCCAGCATTTT
clone size: -; V gene: TRBV15; D gene: TRBD2; J gene: TRBJ2-5; CDR3 protein: CATSPRLAGGETQYF; CDR3 DNA: TGTGCCACCAGCCCTAGGCTAGCGGGAGGAGAGACCCAGTACTTC
clone size: -; V gene: TRBV4-1; D gene: TRBD2; J gene: TRBJ2-1; CDR3 protein: CASSLVGASGGLYNEQFF; CDR3 DNA: TGCGCCAGCAGCCTCGTAGGTGCGTCGGGAGGTCTATACAATGAGCAGTTCTTC
clone size: -; V gene: TRBV5-1; D gene: TRBD2; J gene: TRBJ2-1; CDR3 protein: CASRSGVNNEQFF; CDR3 DNA: TGCGCCAGCCGGAGCGGGGTTAACAATGAGCAGTTCTTC
clone size: -; V gene: TRBV27; D gene: -; J gene: TRBJ1-5; CDR3 protein: CASSLLGRLNSNQPQHF; CDR3 DNA: TGTGCCAGCAGTTTATTGGGCAGGCTAAATAGCAATCAGCCCCAGCATTTT
clone size: -; V gene: TRBV7-2; D gene: -; J gene: TRBJ1-5; CDR3 protein: CASSPLYRVPNNQPQHF; CDR3 DNA: TGTGCCAGCAGCCCCCTTTACAGGGTCCCAAACAATCAGCCCCAGCATTTT
clone size: -; V gene: TRBV13; D gene: TRBD2; J gene: TRBJ2-7; CDR3 protein: CASSLPGLGYEQYF; CDR3 DNA: TGTGCCAGCAGCTTACCGGGACTAGGCTACGAGCAGTACTTC
clone size: few; V gene: TRBV11-2; D gene: -; J gene: TRBJ1-1; CDR3 protein: CASSLNEDTEAFF; CDR3 DNA: TGTGCCAGCAGCTTAAACGAGGACACTGAAGCTTTCTTT
clone size: -; V gene: TRBV7-8; D gene: TRBD1; J gene: TRBJ1-5; CDR3 protein: CASSLPGQGQPQHF; CDR3 DNA: TGTGCCAGCAGCTTACCCGGACAGGGTCAGCCCCAGCATTTT
clone size: few; V gene: TRBV5-1; D gene: -; J gene: TRBJ2-5; CDR3 protein: CASSWAGPQETQYF; CDR3 DNA: TGCGCCAGCAGCTGGGCGGGGCCCCAAGAGACCCAGTACTTC
clone size: -; V gene: TRBV7-3; D gene: TRBD2; J gene: TRBJ2-1; CDR3 protein: CASSYIAGSYNEQFF; CDR3 DNA: TGTGCCAGCAGCTACATAGCGGGATCCTACAATGAGCAGTTCTTC
clone size: -; V gene: TRBV5-4; D gene: -; J gene: TRBJ2-5; CDR3 protein: CASSQYTGSGETQYF; CDR3 DNA: TGTGCCAGCAGCCAATATACAGGGTCCGGGGAGACCCAGTACTTC
clone size: -; V gene: TRBV5-6; D gene: -; J gene: TRBJ1-4; CDR3 protein: CASSLTVNEKLFF; CDR3 DNA: TGTGCCAGCAGCTTGACGGTAAATGAAAAACTGTTTTTT
clone size: -; V gene: TRBV4-2; D gene: -; J gene: TRBJ1-2; CDR3 protein: CASSQVQGHTYGYTF; CDR3 DNA: TGTGCCAGCAGCCAAGTTCAGGGGCATACCTATGGCTACACCTTC
clone size: -; V gene: TRBV7-2; D gene: TRBD2; J gene: TRBJ2-2; CDR3 protein: CASSLAGGTNTGELFF; CDR3 DNA: TGTGCCAGCAGTTTAGCGGGAGGGACCAACACCGGGGAGCTGTTTTTT
clone size: -; V gene: TRBV4-3; D gene: TRBD1; J gene: TRBJ1-2; CDR3 protein: CASSPTGSNYGYTF; CDR3 DNA: TGCGCCAGCAGCCCGACAGGGTCTAACTATGGCTACACCTTC
clone size: once; V gene: TRBV19; D gene: -; J gene: TRBJ2-1; CDR3 protein: CASRGTDYNEQFF; CDR3 DNA: TGTGCCAGTAGAGGGACTGATTACAATGAGCAGTTCTTC
clone size: -; V gene: TRBV4-2; D gene: TRBD2; J gene: TRBJ2-1; CDR3 protein: CASSPQREIHNEQFF; CDR3 DNA: TGTGCCAGCAGCCCTCAGCGGGAGATCCACAATGAGCAGTTCTTC
clone size: -; V gene: TRBV28; D gene: TRBD1; J gene: TRBJ1-1; CDR3 protein: CASWTGRTEAFF; CDR3 DNA: TGTGCCAGCTGGACAGGAAGAACTGAAGCTTTCTTT
clone size: once; V gene: TRBV28; D gene: TRBD1; J gene: TRBJ2-5; CDR3 protein: CASSPLGQGIQETQYF; CDR3 DNA: TGTGCCAGCAGTCCACTGGGACAGGGCATTCAAGAGACCCAGTACTTC
clone size: -; V gene: TRBV27; D gene: TRBD2; J gene: TRBJ2-7; CDR3 protein: CASSLLAGGYEQYF; CDR3 DNA: TGTGCCAGCAGTTTACTAGCGGGAGGGTACGAGCAGTACTTC
clone size: -; V gene: TRBV9; D gene: -; J gene: TRBJ1-4; CDR3 protein: CASSPEVGVGEKLFF; CDR3 DNA: TGTGCCAGCAGTCCCGAGGTAGGGGTTGGTGAAAAACTGTTTTTT
clone size: -; V gene: TRBV4-2; D gene: -; J gene: TRBJ1-1; CDR3 protein: CASSPDAQNTEAFF; CDR3 DNA: TGTGCCAGCAGCCCAGATGCACAGAACACTGAAGCTTTCTTT
clone size: -; V gene: TRBV9; D gene: TRBD2; J gene: TRBJ2-1; CDR3 protein: CASSGGAGIYNEQFF; CDR3 DNA: TGTGCCAGCAGCGGAGGAGCGGGAATCTACAATGAGCAGTTCTTC